A single sample is the source of the 19 T cell receptor beta chains below, sequenced in a study of early T cells in non-severe SARS-CoV-2 infection. A single record per CDR3 protein comes from TCRdb applying MiXCR to the 5' RACE reads. The table records roughly 32,000 distinct CDR3 sequences, 6% to 7% of them present only once. The sequencing input was whole blood. The receptors come from an adult who was a healthcare worker with PCR-confirmed SARS-CoV-2 infection or an uninfected control (not recorded which).

This sequence joins TRBV27 and TRBJ1-5; no reliable D call. V lost 3 bases and J lost 6, with 3 bases in between. Per germline, CDR1 MNHEY and CDR2 SMNVEV (reference sequence). The CDR3 runs to 11 residues. In nucleotides, the CDR3 is TGTGCCAGCAGTTTTTCTCAGCCCCAGCATTTT. Its protein is CASSFSQPQHF.

This sequence joins TRBV4-1 and TRBJ2-5; TRBD2 might be the D (5 bases). CDR3 length: 14 residues. Germline CDR1 reads MGHRA; CDR2 reads YSYEKL. V lost 4 bases to trimming and J lost 4 bases, with 13 bases between them. CDR3 nucleotides: TGCGCCAGCAGCCCCTTACCGGGGATAGAGACCCAGTACTTC. Protein sequence: CASSPLPGIETQYF.

This clonotype was seen repeatedly, ten times or more. The rearrangement uses TRBV27 and TRBJ2-1; the match to TRBD2 covers 8 bases. The CDR3 runs to 14 residues. Germline CDR1 reads MNHEY; CDR2 reads SMNVEV (reference sequence). The V segment lost 7 bases and the J segment 6 bases; nucleotides outside the gene matches: 8. CDR3 sequence reads: CASTASGSFNEQFF. In nucleotides, the CDR3 is TGTGCCAGCACGGCTAGCGGGTCTTTCAATGAGCAGTTCTTC.

This clonotype was seen repeatedly, ten times or more. The V and J genes are TRBV9 and TRBJ2-3; 10 positions match TRBD2. Germline V lookup: CDR1 SGDLS, CDR2 YYNGEE. The CDR3 length is 16 residues. The V and J ends lost 0 bases and 2 bases, in that order; junction bases with no gene match: 3. The CDR3 loop reads CASSVAAGGHTDTQYF. DNA of the CDR3: TGTGCCAGCAGCGTAGCAGCGGGGGGGCACACAGATACGCAGTATTTT. Variable domain in full (rest from reference TRBV9 and TRBJ2-3): DSGVTQTPKHLITATGQRVTLRCSPRSGDLSVYWYQQSLDQGLQFLIQYYNGEERAKGNILERFSAQQFPDLHSELNLSSLELGDSALYFCASSVAAGGHTDTQYFGPGTRLTVL.

This clonotype was detected ten times or more. J is TRBJ2-5 and V is TRBV9, with TRBD1 matching over 7 bases. Trimming at V came to 3 bases and at J to 3 bases, leaving 5 bases not matched to a gene. This CDR3 has 14 residues. Germline lookup yields CDR1 SGDLS and CDR2 YYNGEE. CDR3 amino acids: CASSEGDRKETQYF. In DNA, the CDR3 is TGTGCCAGCAGCGAGGGGGACAGAAAAGAGACCCAGTACTTC. The whole variable domain, filled in from reference TRBV9 and TRBJ2-5, reads DSGVTQTPKHLITATGQRVTLRCSPRSGDLSVYWYQQSLDQGLQFLIQYYNGEERAKGNILERFSAQQFPDLHSELNLSSLELGDSALYFCASSEGDRKETQYFGPGTRLLVL.

This clonotype was counted many times. This sequence joins TRBV7-9 and TRBJ1-2; tentative D call: TRBD1 (5 bases). The V gene's germline CDR1 is SEHNR and CDR2 FQNEAQ (reference sequence). V dropped 0 bases and J dropped 4 bases, with 9 bases sitting between them. The CDR3 totals 14 residues. For the CDR3, the DNA is TGTGCCAGCAGCTTAGCCGAGACAGCCTATGGCTACACCTTC. Translated, it gives CASSLAETAYGYTF.

This clonotype has a count of ten or more. The gene calls are TRBV2 and TRBJ2-7, with D perhaps TRBD1 (6 bases). This CDR3 has 14 amino acids. With 4 bases removed from V and 3 bases from J, the gap between germline ends came to 13 bases. Germline CDR1 and CDR2: SNHLY and FYNNEI. The CDR3 is CASSVGGRSYEQYF. CDR3 nucleotides: TGTGCCAGCAGTGTAGGGGGTCGCAGCTACGAGCAGTACTTC.

This clonotype occurred many times. The chain joins TRBV12-3 or TRBV12-4 to TRBJ2-1, with D possibly being TRBD2 (6 bases). The CDR3 is 16 amino acids. V was clipped by 4 bases and J by 5 bases, with 18 bases between them. The CDR3 region has the DNA TGTGCCAGCAGTTCCCGCCGGGACTTCCTTCACAATGAGCAGTTCTTC. Amino acid sequence: CASSSRRDFLHNEQFF.

This clonotype showed up many times. V usage is TRBV10-1 and J usage is TRBJ2-7; D may be TRBD1 (6 bases). This CDR3 has 14 amino acids. V was cut by 2 bases and J by 2 bases, with 10 bases left in between. Germline CDR1 and CDR2: WNHNN and SYGVQD (reference sequence). The CDR3, as DNA: TGCGCCAGCAGTGAGGCAGGGGATACCTACGAGCAGTACTTC. Amino acid sequence: CASSEAGDTYEQYF.

This clonotype occurred many times. This chain connects TRBV10-2 to TRBJ2-5; TRBD2 matches 8 bases. After removal of 8 bases from V and 5 bases from J, the junction contained 7 bases not matched to a gene. The CDR3 totals 13 residues. CDR1 WSHSY and CDR2 SAAADI come from the germline V gene. The chain's CDR3 is CASSGTRGETQYF. The CDR3, as DNA: TGCGCCAGCTCCGGGACTAGGGGGGAGACCCAGTACTTC.

This clonotype was counted at least ten times. The chain links TRBV11-2 to TRBJ2-1; maybe TRBD1 (5 bases). The CDR3 extends over 19 amino acids. Germline V gives CDR1 SGHAT, CDR2 FQNNGV. The V gene lost 6 bases and the J gene lost 1 base, with 25 bases spanning the gap. This CDR3 is CASRPFHLPRQGSYNEQFF. CDR3 bases: TGTGCCAGCAGACCCTTCCATCTACCCCGCCAGGGATCCTACAATGAGCAGTTCTTC. Full variable domain (missing parts from reference TRBV11-2 and TRBJ2-1): EAGVAQSPRYKIIEKRQSVAFWCNPISGHATLYWYQQILGQGPKLLIQFQNNGVVDDSQLPKDRFSAERLKGVDSTLKIQPAKLEDSAVYLCASRPFHLPRQGSYNEQFFGPGTRLTVL.

This clonotype occurred many times. The genes are TRBV9 and TRBJ2-5; D may be TRBD1 or TRBD2 (5 bases each). Trimming left V 4 bases short and J 3 bases short, with 16 bases between. The CDR3 loop spans 15 amino acids. CDR1 is SGDLS and CDR2 is YYNGEE in the germline V gene. The CDR3 loop is CASSPLGGGEETQYF. CDR3 nucleotide sequence: TGTGCCAGCAGCCCACTTGGGGGTGGTGAAGAGACCCAGTACTTC.

In its sample, this clonotype was seen many times. The J gene is TRBJ1-1, the V gene TRBV12-3 or TRBV12-4; D is unresolved. The CDR3 totals 13 residues. V lost 5 bases to trimming and J lost 0 bases, with 7 bases between them. The CDR3 DNA is TGTGCCAGCAGTCCGGTGGTGAACACTGAAGCTTTCTTT. Amino acid sequence: CASSPVVNTEAFF.

Ten or more counts support this clonotype. The chain links TRBV7-2 to TRBJ1-5; no clear D. The germline V gene has CDR1 SGHTA and CDR2 FQGNSA. Trimming took 3 bases from V and 3 from J, leaving 9 bases between them. The length of the CDR3 is 14 residues. The DNA of the CDR3 is TGTGCCAGCAGCTTCAGACAATTCAATCAGCCCCAGCATTTT. This sequence encodes CASSFRQFNQPQHF.

This clonotype was recorded many times. V and J are TRBV28 and TRBJ1-1; D remains ambiguous. V was trimmed by 5 bases and J by 2 bases, leaving 9 bases between them. This CDR3 has 13 residues. From germline, CDR1 is MDHEN and CDR2 SYDVKM. CDR3 coding DNA: TGTGCCAGCAGTACGCCCCCCAACACTGAAGCTTTCTTT. It is translated as CASSTPPNTEAFF.

Ten or more counts support this clonotype. The chain employs TRBV5-1 and TRBJ2-5; 10 bases are shared with TRBD2. Germline CDR1 is SGHRS and CDR2 is YFSETQ. The J segment lost 3 bases and the V segment lost 4 bases, leaving 6 bases of the junction unmatched. The CDR3 length is 15 residues. The CDR3 loop is CASSPWLAGEETQYF. The CDR3 DNA follows: TGCGCCAGCAGCCCCTGGCTAGCGGGGGAAGAGACCCAGTACTTC.

The chain combines TRBV6-5 with TRBJ1-1, with TRBD1 identical over 10 bases. The J segment lost 6 bases and the V segment lost 6 bases, leaving 4 bases of the junction unmatched. CDR1 and CDR2 (germline): MNHEY, SVGAGI. There are 13 residues in the CDR3. DNA for the CDR3: TGTGCCAGCAGAAGGGACAGGGGATCTGAAGCTTTCTTT. Translation: CASRRDRGSEAFF.

The CDR3 sequence: CASSHSLTGANTGELFF. The CDR3 bases are TGTGCCAGCAGCCACTCTCTTACAGGGGCGAACACCGGGGAGCTGTTTTTT. This chain connects TRBV14 to TRBJ2-2, with 7 bases identical to TRBD1. CDR1 and CDR2 from the germline V gene are SGHDN and FVKESK. The CDR3 extends over 17 amino acids. V was pared by 3 bases and J by 0 bases, with 7 bases of the junction left unmatched.

This clonotype has only a few counts. The chain couples TRBV28 to TRBJ2-5; D is unresolved. Trimming took 4 bases from V and 3 from J, leaving 9 bases between them. The V gene's germline CDR1 is MDHEN and CDR2 SYDVKM. The CDR3 contains 13 residues. The CDR3, as DNA: TGTGCCAGCAGTTCGCCCTTTAAAGAGACCCAGTACTTC. The encoded protein is CASSSPFKETQYF.